These 20 T cell receptor beta chains came from one sample sequenced in a study of blood T cell repertoires in COVID-19. Sequencing used immunoSEQ multiplex PCR; TCRdb keeps in-frame clones, though not all of them. The table records approximately 210,000 clones, roughly 79% of them present only once. Material for sequencing was PBMCs or T cells enriched from blood (not recorded which). Source of these receptors: a man in his forties or fifties who had recovered from COVID-19.

The genes are TRBV5-4 and TRBJ1-3; TRBD1 agrees at 9 bases. V shed 3 bases and J 0 bases; nucleotides not matched to a gene: 10. This CDR3 comprises 18 residues. The germline gives CDR1 SGHNT, CDR2 YYREEE (reference sequence). DNA of the CDR3: TGTGCCAGCAGCTCCCAGACAGGGGGGAAATACTCTGGAAACACCATATATTTT. Its protein product is CASSSQTGGKYSGNTIYF. The entire variable domain, with the rest obtained from reference TRBV5-4 and TRBJ1-3, is as follows: ETGVTQSPTHLIKTRGQQVTLRCSSQSGHNTVSWYQQALGQGPQFIFQYYREEENGRGNFPPRFSGLQFPNYSSELNVNALELDDSALYLCASSSQTGGKYSGNTIYFGEGSWLTVV.

This chain uses TRBV7-8 with TRBJ2-1; a weak D match, TRBD1 (6 bases). The V gene's germline CDR1 is SGHVS and CDR2 FQNEAQ. CDR3 size: 15 residues. V was clipped by 0 bases and J by 7 bases, with 13 bases between them. The CDR3 nucleotides are TGTGCCAGCAGCTTAGCGTACCAGGGGATTAATGAGCAGTTCTTC. This translates into CASSLAYQGINEQFF.

This chain links TRBV20-1 with TRBJ1-5, with 10 bases lining up with TRBD1. CDR1 is DFQATT, CDR2 SNEGSKA, per germline (reference sequence). V lost 3 bases, J lost 7 bases, and 9 bases stayed unmatched. The length of the CDR3 is 15 residues. CDR3 region: CSASGDRGSGQPQHF. As DNA, the CDR3 is TGCAGTGCTAGTGGGGACAGGGGATCGGGCCAGCCCCAGCATTTT.

The chain has TRBV5-5 and TRBJ2-7; D unresolved. CDR1 and CDR2 from the germline V gene are SGHKS and YYEKEE (reference sequence). V dropped 0 bases and J dropped 2 bases, with 9 bases sitting between them. CDR3 length: 14 amino acids. DNA of the CDR3: TGTGCCAGCAGCTTGGAGGCAGGAACCTACGAGCAGTACTTC. Translation: CASSLEAGTYEQYF.

The chain recombines TRBV24-1 with TRBJ2-5; 7 bases are a match to TRBD1. The V segment lost 4 bases and the J segment 5 bases; nucleotides outside the gene matches: 15. The CDR3 spans 17 residues. Germline CDR1 is KGHDR and CDR2 is SFDVKD. DNA for the CDR3: TGTGCCACCAGTGACCGGGGAAGGGCAGGGGGTCCCGAGACCCAGTACTTC. Translating gives CATSDRGRAGGPETQYF.

This clone was counted many times. The chain has TRBV5-6 and TRBJ2-6; TRBD1 agrees at 10 bases. The CDR3 sequence is 19 residues long. Germline-derived CDR1 and CDR2 are SGHDT and YYEEEE. V trimming: 2 bases; J trimming: 0 bases; junction bases outside the gene matches: 8. The CDR3 loop reads CASSLRDRGFSSGANVLTF. The DNA for the CDR3 is TGTGCCAGCAGCTTAAGGGACAGGGGTTTTAGCTCTGGGGCCAACGTCCTGACTTTC.

The chain links TRBV7-8 to TRBJ1-1; TRBD1 might be the D (6 bases). CDR3 length: 14 residues. Per the germline V gene, CDR1 is SGHVS and CDR2 is FQNEAQ. Trimming took 3 bases from V and 5 from J, leaving 13 bases between them. The CDR3 nucleotides read TGTGCCAGCAGCTTCACCGGGGGGGCAACTGAAGCTTTCTTT. It codes for CASSFTGGATEAFF.

The rearrangement joins TRBV5-1 to TRBJ2-7, with 7 bases aligning to TRBD2. The CDR3 loop spans 15 amino acids. The germline CDR1 and CDR2 sequences are SGHRS and YFSETQ. V gave up 4 bases and J gave up 0 bases; unmatched junction bases: 7. CDR3 loop: CASSPAGSSSYEQYF. The CDR3 bases are TGCGCCAGCAGCCCAGCGGGAAGCAGCTCCTACGAGCAGTACTTC.

This clone has more than one count but fewer than ten. This chain joins TRBV10-2 and TRBJ1-1; D is ambiguous. The V gene lost 2 bases and the J gene lost 7 bases, with 8 bases spanning the gap. Germline CDR1 and CDR2: WSHSY and SAAADI. This CDR3 has 12 residues. Written as DNA, the CDR3 is TGCGCCAGCAGTGAGCTCCGGTTTGAAGCTTTCTTT. Its translation: CASSELRFEAFF.

The chain employs TRBV30 and TRBJ1-2, with D perhaps matching TRBD1 (6 bases). V lost 0 bases and J 5 bases, leaving 13 bases between the germline ends. The length of the CDR3 is 14 residues. Germline CDR1 reads GTSNPN; CDR2 reads SVGIG (reference sequence). The CDR3 DNA is TGTGCCTGGAGTGTACGGGGAGGGGGATATGGCTACACCTTC. Protein sequence: CAWSVRGGGYGYTF.

The chain employs TRBV28 and TRBJ1-5, with D maybe TRBD1 (6 bases). The germline V gene has CDR1 MDHEN and CDR2 SYDVKM. V lost 1 base and J lost 1, with 17 bases in between. This CDR3 has 18 residues. CDR3 residues: CASSLSPVQGGSNQPQHF. Written as DNA, the CDR3 is TGTGCCAGCAGTTTATCCCCTGTACAGGGTGGGAGCAATCAGCCCCAGCATTTT.

The chain links TRBV7-2 to TRBJ1-1; a possible D gene is TRBD1 (6 bases). CDR3 length: 15 residues. V was shortened by 5 bases and J by 1 base, with 14 bases between the two germline ends. Germline assignment: CDR1 SGHTA and CDR2 FQGNSA. The CDR3 spells CASSPDGTQNTEAFF. The CDR3 nucleotides are TGTGCCAGCAGCCCAGACGGGACACAGAACACTGAAGCTTTCTTT.

The J gene is TRBJ1-2, the V gene TRBV20-1; D remains ambiguous. This CDR3 is built from 11 residues. The V gene's germline CDR1 is DFQATT and CDR2 SNEGSKA (reference sequence). V lost 2 bases and J 2 bases, leaving 3 bases between the germline ends. The DNA of the CDR3 is TGCAGTGCTAGACAGAACTATGGCTACACCTTC. This gives the protein CSARQNYGYTF.

The chain recombines TRBV6-1 with TRBJ1-4, with unresolved D. The V end lost 2 bases, the J end lost 2 bases, and 9 bases lay between the germline ends. CDR3 length equals 15 residues. CDR1 is MNHNS and CDR2 is SASEGT in the germline V gene. The DNA for the CDR3 is TGTGCCAGCAGTGAATACTCCGGGACTAATGAAAAACTGTTTTTT. Amino acids: CASSEYSGTNEKLFF.

V gene TRBV7-6 combines with J gene TRBJ1-6; D may be TRBD1 (6 bases). Germline V lookup: CDR1 SGHVS, CDR2 FNYEAQ. CDR3 size: 14 residues. V lost 3 bases to trimming and J lost 10 bases, with 13 bases between them. CDR3 nucleotides: TGTGCCAGCAGCTTTGGCAGGGGAGACTCACCCCTCCACTTT. It codes for CASSFGRGDSPLHF.

The chain combines TRBV27 with TRBJ2-7; TRBD1 matches at 9 bases. From germline, CDR1 is MNHEY and CDR2 SMNVEV (reference sequence). The junction had 13 bases not matched to a gene; V was cut back by 6 bases and J by 4 bases. The CDR3 has 16 residues. CDR3 DNA sequence: TGTGCCAGCAGCTCCCAGGGGACAGGGAGGAGATACGAGCAGTACTTC. Protein sequence: CASSSQGTGRRYEQYF.

The chain carries TRBV28 and TRBJ1-1; D possibly corresponds to TRBD1 (6 bases). Trimming stripped 6 bases from V and 5 bases from J, with 19 bases between. Germline CDR1 and CDR2: MDHEN and SYDVKM. The CDR3 extends over 15 amino acids. CDR3 sequence reads: CASSPDGQGNTEAFF. CDR3 nucleotides: TGTGCCAGCAGCCCCGATGGGCAGGGGAATACTGAAGCTTTCTTT. The whole variable domain, filled in from reference TRBV28 and TRBJ1-1, reads DVKVTQSSRYLVKRTGEKVFLECVQDMDHENMFWYRQDPGLGLRLIYFSYDVKMKEKGDIPEGYSVSREKKERFSLILESASTNQTSMYLCASSPDGQGNTEAFFGQGTRLTVV.

The chain has TRBV10-3 and TRBJ2-3; tentative D call: TRBD2 (5 bases). Germline CDR1 reads ENHRY; CDR2 reads SYGVKD. V gave up 0 bases and J gave up 7 bases, with 8 bases separating them. The CDR3 contains 13 residues. CDR3 sequence: CAISESGVNTQYF. The CDR3 DNA reads TGTGCCATCAGTGAGTCCGGGGTCAATACGCAGTATTTT.

The rearrangement uses TRBV2 and TRBJ2-2, with 10 nucleotides matching TRBD2. J gave up 4 bases and V 5 bases, and 4 bases lay outside the gene matches. The CDR3 extends over 15 amino acids. Per germline, CDR1 SNHLY and CDR2 FYNNEI. Here the CDR3 reads CASSWGLASTGELFF. The CDR3 bases are TGTGCCAGCAGTTGGGGACTAGCGAGCACCGGGGAGCTGTTTTTT.

The V call is TRBV11-2, the J call TRBJ2-4, with D maybe TRBD1 (5 bases). The germline V and J ends were trimmed by 1 base and 8 bases, with 6 bases remaining between them. CDR3 size: 12 residues. Germline CDR1 reads SGHAT; CDR2 reads FQNNGV. Here the CDR3 DNA reads TGTGCCAGCAGCTTAGTGACAGACATTCAGTACTTC. Translation gives CASSLVTDIQYF.